Listed below are T cell receptor beta chains from one sample, sequenced in a study of shared clonotypes between healthy human individuals. Generated by immunoSEQ multiplex PCR, the TCRdb table keeps only in-frame clones and is missing some. The top ten hold approximately 0.4% of the sample, which has more than 2,000,000 clones, over 90% seen once. The material sequenced was naive CD4+ T cells from PBMCs. These receptors all stem from a man aged 18 to 29 in good health. Some clones in this sample may be carry-over from other donors' samples. CDR3s leave out the opening cysteine and the closing phenylalanine or tryptophan. Fields, in order: clone size, V gene, J gene, CDR3 protein. Clone size appears in some rows only: once, few, many, or a class for an expanded clone.

clone size: -
V gene: TRBV5-1
J gene: TRBJ2-1
CDR3 protein: ASSLAAGGPSEQF

clone size: once
V gene: TRBV14
J gene: TRBJ2-1
CDR3 protein: ASSQVAGSNEQF

clone size: -
V gene: TRBV30
J gene: TRBJ1-5
CDR3 protein: AWSVMGQPQH

clone size: -
V gene: TRBV6-5
J gene: TRBJ2-5
CDR3 protein: ASSHRQRKQETQY

clone size: -
V gene: TRBV28
J gene: TRBJ2-2
CDR3 protein: ASSHAQRAMGELF

clone size: -
V gene: TRBV7-6
J gene: TRBJ2-5
CDR3 protein: ASSLYGSAETQY

clone size: -
V gene: TRBV19
J gene: TRBJ2-5
CDR3 protein: ASGTLRGETQY

clone size: -
V gene: TRBV2
J gene: TRBJ1-5
CDR3 protein: ASTYRGRDQPQH

clone size: -
V gene: TRBV9
J gene: TRBJ2-3
CDR3 protein: ASSVVGSGDTQY

clone size: -
V gene: TRBV7-7
J gene: TRBJ2-5
CDR3 protein: ASSLRTTQETQY

clone size: -
V gene: TRBV5-4
J gene: TRBJ2-1
CDR3 protein: ASSRQDSQF

clone size: -
V gene: TRBV28
J gene: TRBJ2-7
CDR3 protein: ASSSIGSVVQQY

clone size: -
V gene: TRBV9
J gene: TRBJ2-3
CDR3 protein: ASSVGLHGGTDTQY

clone size: -
V gene: TRBV11-3
J gene: TRBJ2-5
CDR3 protein: ASSLLGSGGEETQY

clone size: once
V gene: TRBV28
J gene: TRBJ1-1
CDR3 protein: ASSLLGGASEAF

clone size: -
V gene: TRBV5-1
J gene: TRBJ2-5
CDR3 protein: ASSPTGQLQETQY

clone size: -
V gene: TRBV5-1
J gene: TRBJ1-1
CDR3 protein: ASSLGMVSMNTEAF

clone size: -
V gene: TRBV4-2
J gene: TRBJ2-3
CDR3 protein: ASSPAEGRGQDTQY

clone size: -
V gene: TRBV6-6
J gene: TRBJ1-1
CDR3 protein: ASSSTGGNTEAF

clone size: -
V gene: TRBV9
J gene: TRBJ1-3
CDR3 protein: ASSVTGTGTGNTIY

clone size: -
V gene: TRBV7-3
J gene: TRBJ2-3
CDR3 protein: ASSLMYGLGGGDTQY

clone size: -
V gene: TRBV28
J gene: TRBJ1-1
CDR3 protein: ASSLGQGRNTEAF

clone size: -
V gene: TRBV27
J gene: TRBJ1-1
CDR3 protein: ASSLYSAARTEAF

clone size: -
V gene: TRBV29-1
J gene: TRBJ2-5
CDR3 protein: SGGRAGETQY

clone size: -
V gene: TRBV4-1
J gene: TRBJ2-3
CDR3 protein: ASSPIAGTTDTQY

clone size: -
V gene: TRBV18
J gene: TRBJ2-2
CDR3 protein: ASSPGHRTGELF

clone size: -
V gene: TRBV29-1
J gene: TRBJ2-2
CDR3 protein: SLLAPTGELF

clone size: -
V gene: TRBV19
J gene: TRBJ2-2
CDR3 protein: ASTPRNTGELF

clone size: -
V gene: TRBV9
J gene: TRBJ2-2
CDR3 protein: ASSPKAGTDGELF

clone size: -
V gene: TRBV7-8
J gene: TRBJ1-1
CDR3 protein: ASSLAQGGRTEAF

clone size: -
V gene: TRBV2
J gene: TRBJ1-4
CDR3 protein: ASSDVGAGGEKLF

clone size: -
V gene: TRBV7-8
J gene: TRBJ2-7
CDR3 protein: ASSLLEGEQY

clone size: -
V gene: TRBV19
J gene: TRBJ1-2
CDR3 protein: ASSQPRGPSDGYT

clone size: -
V gene: TRBV5-8
J gene: TRBJ1-1
CDR3 protein: ASTLAGRNSEAF

clone size: -
V gene: TRBV5-4
J gene: TRBJ1-3
CDR3 protein: ASSLDDRLSSGNTIY

clone size: few
V gene: TRBV18
J gene: TRBJ1-5
CDR3 protein: ASSPNGGGNQPQH

clone size: -
V gene: TRBV5-1
J gene: TRBJ1-2
CDR3 protein: ASSLGLYGYT

clone size: -
V gene: TRBV15
J gene: TRBJ2-5
CDR3 protein: ATSEWTQARETQY

clone size: -
V gene: TRBV5-1
J gene: TRBJ2-5
CDR3 protein: ASSRGTAAQETQY

clone size: once
V gene: TRBV27
J gene: TRBJ2-7
CDR3 protein: ASSLGVGRAYEQY

clone size: -
V gene: TRBV2
J gene: TRBJ2-7
CDR3 protein: ASNPWGSGHEQY